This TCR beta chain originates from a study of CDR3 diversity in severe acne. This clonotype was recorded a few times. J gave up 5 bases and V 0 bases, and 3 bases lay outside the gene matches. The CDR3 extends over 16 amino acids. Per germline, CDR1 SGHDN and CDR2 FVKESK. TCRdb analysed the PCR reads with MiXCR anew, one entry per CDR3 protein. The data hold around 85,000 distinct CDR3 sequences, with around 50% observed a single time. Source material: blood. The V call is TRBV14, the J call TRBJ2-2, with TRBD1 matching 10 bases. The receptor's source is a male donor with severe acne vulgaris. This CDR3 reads CASSQEPGQGTGELFF. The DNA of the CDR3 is TGTGCCAGCAGCCAAGAACCGGGACAGGGGACCGGGGAGCTGTTTTTT.